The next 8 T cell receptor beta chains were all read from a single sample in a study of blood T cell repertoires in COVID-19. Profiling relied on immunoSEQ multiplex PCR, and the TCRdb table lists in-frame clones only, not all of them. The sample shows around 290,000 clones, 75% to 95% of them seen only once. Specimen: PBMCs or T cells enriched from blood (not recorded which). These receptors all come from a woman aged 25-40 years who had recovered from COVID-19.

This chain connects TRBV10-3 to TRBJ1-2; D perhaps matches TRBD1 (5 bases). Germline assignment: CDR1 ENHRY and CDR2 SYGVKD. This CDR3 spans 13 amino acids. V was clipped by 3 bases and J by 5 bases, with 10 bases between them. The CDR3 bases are TGTGCCATCAGTGATGGGGGGTCTTATGGCTACACCTTC. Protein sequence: CAISDGGSYGYTF.

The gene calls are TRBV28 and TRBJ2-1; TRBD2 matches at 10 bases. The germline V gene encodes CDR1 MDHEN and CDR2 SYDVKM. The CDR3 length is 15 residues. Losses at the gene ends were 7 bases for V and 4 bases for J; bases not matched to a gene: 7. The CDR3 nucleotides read TGTGCCAGCACCACCCTTAGCGGGGGGTACAATGAGCAGTTCTTC. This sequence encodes CASTTLSGGYNEQFF.

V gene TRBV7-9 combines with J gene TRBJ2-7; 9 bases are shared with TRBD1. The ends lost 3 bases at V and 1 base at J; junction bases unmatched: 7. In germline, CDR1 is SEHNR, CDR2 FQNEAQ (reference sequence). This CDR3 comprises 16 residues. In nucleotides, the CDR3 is TGTGCCAGCAGCTTGGAACCGGGACAGGGATCCTACGAGCAGTACTTC. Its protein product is CASSLEPGQGSYEQYF.

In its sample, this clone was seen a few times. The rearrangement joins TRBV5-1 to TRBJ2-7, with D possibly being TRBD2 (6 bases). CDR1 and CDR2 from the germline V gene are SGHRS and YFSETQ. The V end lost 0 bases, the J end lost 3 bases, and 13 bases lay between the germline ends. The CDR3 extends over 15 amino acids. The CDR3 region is CASSLARGLLYEQYF. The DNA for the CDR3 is TGCGCCAGCAGCTTGGCCCGGGGACTCCTCTACGAGCAGTACTTC.

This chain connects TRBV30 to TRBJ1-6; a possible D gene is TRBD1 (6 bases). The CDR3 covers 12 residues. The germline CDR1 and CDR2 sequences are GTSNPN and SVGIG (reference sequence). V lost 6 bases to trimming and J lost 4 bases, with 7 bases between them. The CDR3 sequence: CACGQYNSPLHF. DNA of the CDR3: TGTGCCTGCGGACAGTATAATTCACCCCTCCACTTT.

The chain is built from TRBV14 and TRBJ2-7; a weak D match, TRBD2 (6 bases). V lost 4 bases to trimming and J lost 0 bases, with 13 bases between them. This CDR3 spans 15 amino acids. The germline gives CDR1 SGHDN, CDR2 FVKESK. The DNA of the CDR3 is TGTGCCAGCAGCCCGGAGGGACTTCCCTCCTACGAGCAGTACTTC. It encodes CASSPEGLPSYEQYF.

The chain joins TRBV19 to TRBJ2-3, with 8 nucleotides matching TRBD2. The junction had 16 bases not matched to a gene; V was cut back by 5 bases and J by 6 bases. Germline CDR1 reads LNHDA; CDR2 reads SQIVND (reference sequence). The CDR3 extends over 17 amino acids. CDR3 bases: TGTGCCAGTAGTCCAATCCCGGGACTAGGGGTGAGGGATACGCAGTATTTT. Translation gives CASSPIPGLGVRDTQYF.

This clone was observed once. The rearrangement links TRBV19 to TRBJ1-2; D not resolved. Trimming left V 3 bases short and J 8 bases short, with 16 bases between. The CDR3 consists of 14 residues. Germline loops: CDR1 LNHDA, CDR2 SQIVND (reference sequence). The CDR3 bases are TGTGCCAGTAGTATCTCGGTAACCCCTGAGGGCTACACCTTC. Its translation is CASSISVTPEGYTF.